What follows are 28 T cell receptor beta chains derived from one specimen sequenced in a study of Ad26.COV2.S vaccination and SARS-CoV-2 variants. The table came from immunoSEQ multiplex PCR; TCRdb's copy has only in-frame clones and leaves some out. The sample carries approximately 90,000 clones, approximately 82% recorded once. Source: peripheral blood, taken after recovery from COVID-19. The source is a human donor who had recovered from COVID-19.

This rearrangement joins TRBV7-9 to TRBJ2-4, with TRBD1 matching over 12 bases. V shed 5 bases and J 10 bases; nucleotides not matched to a gene: 9. This CDR3 spans 15 amino acids. Germline V gene data show CDR1 as SEHNR and CDR2 as FQNEAQ (reference sequence). DNA for the CDR3: TGTGCCAGCAGCGTAGGGGACAGGGGGCATGGGATTCAGTACTTC. Translating gives CASSVGDRGHGIQYF.

The V and J genes are TRBV14 and TRBJ1-1; no firm D call. Deletions cut 0 bases from V and 11 bases from J, with 10 bases between. The CDR3 contains 12 residues. CDR1 and CDR2 (germline): SGHDN, FVKESK. The CDR3 sequence is CASSQEYDGAFF. In DNA, the CDR3 is TGTGCCAGCAGCCAAGAGTACGACGGGGCTTTCTTT.

The chain links TRBV5-1 to TRBJ2-2, with no clear D. This CDR3 is 14 amino acids long. The germline V gene encodes CDR1 SGHRS and CDR2 YFSETQ. The V gene lost 4 bases and the J gene lost 3 bases, with 10 bases spanning the gap. CDR3 sequence reads: CASSPTSYTGELFF. In DNA, the CDR3 is TGCGCCAGCAGCCCGACCTCTTACACCGGGGAGCTGTTTTTT.

The rearrangement uses TRBV5-4 and TRBJ2-7; D remains unclear. The CDR3 runs 12 residues. V lost 3 bases and J 9 bases, leaving 13 bases between the germline ends. Germline values: CDR1 SGHNT, CDR2 YYREEE (reference sequence). The CDR3 protein is CASSSESEWQYF. The CDR3 DNA is TGTGCCAGCAGCTCCGAGTCGGAATGGCAGTACTTC.

The V and J genes are TRBV11-3 and TRBJ2-7; 11 bases agree with TRBD2. V was pared by 6 bases and J by 4 bases, with 8 bases of the junction left unmatched. The CDR3 contains 15 residues. The germline CDR1 and CDR2 sequences are SGHNT and YENEEA. CDR3 nucleotide sequence: TGTGCCAGCAGTTCACGACTAGCGGGGCGGTACGAGCAGTACTTC. This codes for CASSSRLAGRYEQYF.

The gene calls are TRBV15 and TRBJ2-7, with D tentatively TRBD2 (6 bases). Trimming shortened V by 8 bases and J by 5 bases, and 19 bases separated the two germline ends. Germline CDR1 is LNHNV and CDR2 is YYDKDF (reference sequence). The CDR3 extends over 14 amino acids. CDR3 residues: CATQAGPEYDEQYF. The CDR3, as DNA: TGTGCCACCCAGGCGGGACCGGAGTACGACGAGCAGTACTTC. The whole variable domain, filled in from reference TRBV15 and TRBJ2-7, reads DAMVIQNPRYQVTQFGKPVTLSCSQTLNHNVMYWYQQKSSQAPKLLFHYYDKDFNNEADTPDNFQSRRPNTSFCFLDIRSPGLGDTAMYLCATQAGPEYDEQYFGPGTRLTVT.

The V call is TRBV7-8, the J call TRBJ1-4; the D is unclear. In germline, CDR1 is SGHVS, CDR2 FQNEAQ. CDR3 length: 17 amino acids. The germline V and J ends were trimmed by 1 base and 2 bases, with 14 bases remaining between them. The CDR3 region has the DNA TGTGCCAGCAGCTTAGTATCCGGGATGGGCACTAATGAAAAACTGTTTTTT. This translates into CASSLVSGMGTNEKLFF.

The genes are TRBV6-5 and TRBJ1-1; 10 bases fit TRBD1. The CDR3 extends over 14 amino acids. V lost 6 bases to trimming and J lost 2 bases; unmatched junction nucleotides: 3. CDR1 MNHEY and CDR2 SVGAGI come from the germline V gene. CDR3 protein: CASRGQGKNTEAFF. CDR3 in DNA: TGTGCCAGCAGGGGACAGGGGAAAAACACTGAAGCTTTCTTT.

The chain combines TRBV28 with TRBJ2-1; D gene uncertain. The length of the CDR3 is 19 residues. The V end lost 1 base, the J end lost 1 base, and 20 bases lay between the germline ends. Germline lookup yields CDR1 MDHEN and CDR2 SYDVKM. The CDR3 reads CASSLFGVRKERSYNEQFF. CDR3 in DNA: TGTGCCAGCAGTTTATTTGGGGTTAGGAAAGAAAGATCCTACAATGAGCAGTTCTTC.

This chain links TRBV5-4 with TRBJ1-2; 7 bases match TRBD1. The CDR3 consists of 14 residues. Per germline, CDR1 SGHNT and CDR2 YYREEE (reference sequence). The junction had 3 bases not matched to a gene; V was cut back by 4 bases and J by 0 bases. CDR3 in amino acids: CASSTGTANYGYTF. In DNA form, the CDR3 reads TGTGCCAGCAGCACAGGGACAGCTAACTATGGCTACACCTTC. The full variable domain, in which reference TRBV5-4 and TRBJ1-2 provide the parts outside the CDR3, is ETGVTQSPTHLIKTRGQQVTLRCSSQSGHNTVSWYQQALGQGPQFIFQYYREEENGRGNFPPRFSGLQFPNYSSELNVNALELDDSALYLCASSTGTANYGYTFGSGTRLTVV.

The chain recombines TRBV21-1 with TRBJ2-4; TRBD1, the table's D call, lacks a check against the DNA. TRBV21-1 is reported as a pseudogene. The CDR3 is made up of 17 amino acids. The CDR3 DNA reads TGTGCCAGCAGCAAAGAGGGTAGGGACAGGGTCAAAAACATTCAGTACTTC. Translation gives CASSKEGRDRVKNIQYF.

The chain carries TRBV15 and TRBJ1-2; D call uncertain. The germline V gene encodes CDR1 LNHNV and CDR2 YYDKDF (reference sequence). Trimming stripped 0 bases from V and 2 bases from J, with 4 bases between. CDR3 length equals 13 residues. CDR3 sequence (DNA): TGTGCCACCAGCAGAGACATGAACTATGGCTACACCTTC. Translating gives CATSRDMNYGYTF.

The rearrangement joins TRBV19 to TRBJ1-2; no clear D gene. Germline values: CDR1 LNHDA, CDR2 SQIVND (reference sequence). Trimming left V 3 bases short and J 3 bases short, with 8 bases between. CDR3 length: 13 amino acids. This CDR3 reads CASSIMVDYGYTF. The CDR3 DNA reads as TGTGCCAGTAGTATTATGGTGGACTATGGCTACACCTTC.

The chain uses TRBV5-4 and TRBJ2-3; TRBD2 is a possible D gene (5 bases). V was pared by 4 bases and J by 0 bases, with 9 bases between. CDR3 length: 14 amino acids. CDR1 is SGHNT, CDR2 YYREEE, per germline (reference sequence). CDR3 in DNA: TGTGCCAGCAGCGGGAGTCCTAGCACAGATACGCAGTATTTT. Protein: CASSGSPSTDTQYF.

The genes are TRBV10-3 and TRBJ2-7, with 10 bases lining up with TRBD2. V trimming: 9 bases; J trimming: 5 bases; junction bases outside the gene matches: 10. The CDR3 has 14 residues. CDR1 and CDR2 from the germline V gene are ENHRY and SYGVKD. The chain's CDR3 is CAMDASGSGNEQYF. Written as DNA, the CDR3 is TGTGCCATGGATGCTAGCGGGAGTGGCAACGAGCAGTACTTC.

The rearrangement links TRBV5-1 to TRBJ2-7; 7 bases are a match to TRBD2. The CDR3 is 14 residues long. V was pared by 2 bases and J by 1 base, with 3 bases of the junction left unmatched. Germline CDR1 is SGHRS and CDR2 is YFSETQ. CDR3 nucleotide sequence: TGCGCCAGCAGCTTTAAGCGGGGATCCTACGAGCAGTACTTC. It codes for CASSFKRGSYEQYF.

The chain joins TRBV19 to TRBJ1-4; 9 nucleotides agree with TRBD1. The CDR3 runs to 12 residues. Losses at the gene ends were 5 bases for V and 13 bases for J; bases not matched to a gene: 5. Per germline, CDR1 LNHDA and CDR2 SQIVND (reference sequence). The CDR3 is CASSLQDRGLFF. Here the CDR3 DNA reads TGTGCCAGTAGTTTACAGGACAGGGGACTGTTTTTT.

This clone appeared a few times. The chain combines TRBV2 with TRBJ1-5; a possible D gene is TRBD1 (5 bases). This CDR3 comprises 13 residues. Trimming removed 6 bases from V and 5 bases from J, with 11 bases in between. Germline lookup yields CDR1 SNHLY and CDR2 FYNNEI. The chain's CDR3 is CASSPGLDQPQHF. CDR3 nucleotides: TGTGCCAGCAGCCCAGGGCTAGATCAGCCCCAGCATTTT. Based on the CDR3 plus reference TRBV2 and TRBJ1-5, the full variable domain is EPEVTQTPSHQVTQMGQEVILRCVPISNHLYFYWYRQILGQKVEFLVSFYNNEISEKSEIFDDQFSVERPDGSNFTLKIRSTKLEDSAMYFCASSPGLDQPQHFGDGTRLSIL.

This chain connects TRBV18 to TRBJ1-2, with D possibly matching TRBD1 (6 bases). Germline lookup yields CDR1 KGHSH and CDR2 LQKENI. V lost 2 bases and J 3 bases, leaving 13 bases between the germline ends. The CDR3 totals 15 residues. CDR3 DNA sequence: TGTGCCAGCTCACCATTTCGACAGGAGGACTATGGCTACACCTTC. Residues: CASSPFRQEDYGYTF. Complete variable domain (other parts from reference TRBV18 and TRBJ1-2): NAGVMQNPRHLVRRRGQEARLRCSPMKGHSHVYWYRQLPEEGLKFMVYLQKENIIDESGMPKERFSAEFPKEGPSILRIQQVVRGDSAAYFCASSPFRQEDYGYTFGSGTRLTVV.

The chain is built from TRBV29-1 and TRBJ2-7; TRBD1 or TRBD2 may be the D gene (5 bases each). The CDR3 spans 13 residues. Per germline, CDR1 SQVTM and CDR2 ANQGSEA. V lost 3 bases and J 2 bases, leaving 11 bases between the germline ends. The CDR3 here is CSVDSRDPYEQYF. CDR3 DNA: TGCAGCGTTGATTCCAGGGACCCCTACGAGCAGTACTTC.

This sequence joins TRBV28 and TRBJ1-4, with D unclear. The CDR3 runs to 16 residues. V dropped 6 bases and J dropped 0 bases, with 14 bases sitting between them. Germline V gene data show CDR1 as MDHEN and CDR2 as SYDVKM. The CDR3 DNA reads as TGTGCCAGCAGCACGGGGTCCCAAACAACTAATGAAAAACTGTTTTTT. This encodes CASSTGSQTTNEKLFF.

CDR3 protein: CSVELAGRATYEQYF. CDR3 nucleotides: TGCAGCGTTGAACTAGCGGGAAGGGCGACCTACGAGCAGTACTTC. The rearrangement joins TRBV29-1 to TRBJ2-7, with 9 bases that match TRBD2. Germline-derived CDR1 and CDR2 are SQVTM and ANQGSEA. The CDR3 covers 15 residues. J gave up 2 bases and V 2 bases, and 7 bases lay outside the gene matches.

V is TRBV15 and J is TRBJ2-7, with 7 bases matching TRBD2. CDR3 size: 16 residues. V shed 1 base and J 5 bases; nucleotides not matched to a gene: 11. The germline V gene encodes CDR1 LNHNV and CDR2 YYDKDF (reference sequence). CDR3 nucleotides: TGTGCCACCAGCAGAGCTTTGACTAGCTCCTTCCACGAGCAGTACTTC. It yields the protein CATSRALTSSFHEQYF.

There are a few counts of this clone. V and J are TRBV5-4 and TRBJ2-2, with 9 bases aligning to TRBD1. This CDR3 region has 15 residues. V lost 1 base to trimming and J lost 6 bases; unmatched junction nucleotides: 4. CDR1 and CDR2 (germline): SGHNT, YYREEE (reference sequence). The CDR3 spells CASSLSWTGAGELFF. The CDR3 DNA reads as TGTGCCAGCAGCTTGTCGTGGACAGGGGCCGGGGAGCTGTTTTTT.

The V call is TRBV27, the J call TRBJ1-6; D is ambiguous. V was trimmed by 7 bases and J by 8 bases, leaving 18 bases between them. Germline V gives CDR1 MNHEY, CDR2 SMNVEV (reference sequence). The CDR3 spans 15 residues. The CDR3 sequence: CASNFRLSRDSPLHF. The CDR3 region has the DNA TGTGCCAGCAATTTTCGATTGTCCAGAGATTCACCCCTCCACTTT.

The chain couples TRBV7-2 to TRBJ2-5, with D possibly matching TRBD2 (5 bases). The CDR3 runs to 16 residues. Germline-derived CDR1 and CDR2 are SGHTA and FQGNSA. V lost 2 bases to trimming and J lost 5 bases, with 18 bases between them. DNA of the CDR3: TGTGCCAGCAGCTTAAGCGCTAGCCCAGTGGGGGAGACCCAGTACTTC. It encodes CASSLSASPVGETQYF.

This clone showed up just once. V usage is TRBV10-1 and J usage is TRBJ2-5; D may be TRBD2 (5 bases). Germline V gives CDR1 WNHNN, CDR2 SYGVQD (reference sequence). V shed 2 bases and J shed 0 bases, with 13 bases lying between them. This CDR3 has 16 residues. The CDR3 DNA reads as TGCGCCAGCAGTGAGCAAGGCGGGCGGGACCAAGAGACCCAGTACTTC. As protein: CASSEQGGRDQETQYF.

This clone was counted a few times. Here the CDR3 reads CASSRQGYEQYF. CDR3 coding DNA: TGTGCCAGCAGTAGACAGGGCTACGAGCAGTACTTC. The chain links TRBV6-5 to TRBJ2-7; 7 positions agree with TRBD1. CDR1 is MNHEY, CDR2 SVGAGI, per germline. The CDR3 loop spans 12 amino acids. With V trimmed by 5 bases and J by 3 bases, 1 base remained unmatched.